The 17 T cell receptor beta chains reported below all come from one sample, sequenced in a study of blood T cells in healthy people across ages. PCR was performed a second time for roughly 7 to 11 cycles using a sample-barcoded 5' primer and a J-beta primer mix. TCRdb re-analysed the 5' RACE reads in MiXCR, keeping a single row per CDR3 protein. There are about 1.6 million distinct CDR3 sequences in the sample; approximately 32% occur only once, and around 11% lies in the top ten. The sequenced sample consisted of blood. The receptors here all came from a woman in her 30s in good health.

The V call is TRBV7-3, the J call TRBJ2-4; possibly TRBD1 for D (5 bases). The end of the DNA is better explained by TRBJ2-7, so the J call may be wrong. The CDR3 totals 15 residues. Looked up from germline, CDR1 is SGHTA and CDR2 is FQGTGA. CDR3 nucleotides: TGTGCCAGCAGCCAAGACGGCAGGGCACCCTACGAGCAGTACTTC. It specifies CASSQDGRAPYEQYF.

The genes are TRBV7-2 and TRBJ2-7; the match to TRBD2 covers 7 bases. V was pared by 5 bases and J by 6 bases, with 10 bases of the junction left unmatched. Germline V gene sequence: CDR1 SGHTA, CDR2 FQGNSA. The CDR3 has 14 amino acids. The CDR3: CASSPRAGGGEQYF. As DNA, the CDR3 is TGTGCCAGCAGCCCTAGGGCAGGCGGGGGCGAGCAGTACTTC.

The chain links TRBV6-5 to TRBJ1-6; unclear D gene. The CDR3 runs to 17 residues. The germline V gene encodes CDR1 MNHEY and CDR2 SVGAGI. V gave up 1 base and J gave up 14 bases, with 24 bases separating them. In DNA, the CDR3 is TGTGCCAGCAGTTACTACTATTTTAAAAGTGGGAGACCTACCCTCCACTTT. Amino acids: CASSYYYFKSGRPTLHF.

The chain is built from TRBV6-1 and TRBJ2-1; D uncertain. V shed 4 bases and J shed 7 bases, with 20 bases lying between them. The CDR3 runs 16 residues. The germline V gene has CDR1 MNHNS and CDR2 SASEGT. CDR3 region: CASSGIGWSLRNEQFF. The DNA for the CDR3 is TGTGCCAGCAGTGGGATTGGTTGGAGTCTGAGGAATGAGCAGTTCTTC.

The chain is built from TRBV2 and TRBJ1-2, with 11 bases aligning to TRBD1. Germline V gene data show CDR1 as SNHLY and CDR2 as FYNNEI. V gave up 1 base and J gave up 7 bases; unmatched junction bases: 5. This CDR3 contains 15 residues. This CDR3 reads CASSEGWDRGFGYTF. CDR3 DNA: TGTGCCAGCAGTGAAGGATGGGACAGGGGGTTTGGCTACACCTTC. Together with reference TRBV2 and TRBJ1-2, the CDR3 gives the full variable domain: EPEVTQTPSHQVTQMGQEVILRCVPISNHLYFYWYRQILGQKVEFLVSFYNNEISEKSEIFDDQFSVERPDGSNFTLKIRSTKLEDSAMYFCASSEGWDRGFGYTFGSGTRLTVV.

The genes are TRBV5-1 and TRBJ2-7; 7 nucleotides align to TRBD1. With 4 bases clipped from V and 8 bases from J, the junction kept 9 bases outside the gene matches. In germline, CDR1 is SGHRS, CDR2 YFSETQ. CDR3 length: 13 amino acids. The CDR3 region is CASSPSGQSKQYF. DNA of the CDR3: TGCGCCAGCAGCCCGTCGGGACAGTCAAAGCAGTACTTC.

CDR3 region: CASSQGGRGWYNYGYTF. DNA of the CDR3: TGCGCCAGCAGCCAGGGGGGCAGGGGATGGTATAACTATGGCTACACCTTC. The chain has TRBV4-1 and TRBJ1-2; D is perhaps TRBD1 (6 bases). Trimming pared 3 bases from V and 1 base from J, leaving 18 bases between. CDR1 and CDR2 from the germline V gene are MGHRA and YSYEKL. The length of the CDR3 is 17 residues.

This clonotype showed up just a few times. The chain uses TRBV20-1 and TRBJ2-1; the match to TRBD2 covers 14 bases. Germline V gives CDR1 DFQATT, CDR2 SNEGSKA (reference sequence). J was trimmed by 7 bases and V by 1 base; bases with no gene match: 3. This CDR3 spans 15 amino acids. CDR3 loop: CSARVWTSGRNEQFF. The CDR3 DNA reads TGCAGTGCTAGAGTTTGGACTAGCGGGAGGAATGAGCAGTTCTTC.

The CDR3 loop reads CASSLRGATTNEKLFF. CDR3 nucleotide sequence: TGTGCCAGCAGCTTAAGGGGCGCTACAACTAATGAAAAACTGTTTTTT. The gene calls are TRBV7-2 and TRBJ1-4, with D possibly matching TRBD1 (5 bases). In germline, CDR1 is SGHTA, CDR2 FQGNSA. The length of the CDR3 is 16 residues. Trimming removed 2 bases from V and 0 bases from J, with 10 bases in between.

This clonotype occurred many times. The chain carries TRBV20-1 and TRBJ2-1; 9 nucleotides align to TRBD1. The CDR3 is 13 amino acids. Germline loops: CDR1 DFQATT, CDR2 SNEGSKA (reference sequence). J was trimmed by 10 bases and V by 5 bases; bases with no gene match: 9. DNA of the CDR3: TGCAGTGCTGGCCGTAGGACAGGGGACGAGCAGTTCTTC. It yields the protein CSAGRRTGDEQFF.

The DNA for the CDR3 is TGTGCCAGCAGCCCGAGTTACTGGCAGATCGGCTACACCTTC. Protein product: CASSPSYWQIGYTF. This chain joins TRBV28 and TRBJ1-2, with D uncertain. Trimming took off 6 bases at V and 8 bases at J, with 19 bases between the two ends. The length of the CDR3 is 14 residues. Germline CDR1 and CDR2: MDHEN and SYDVKM.

The sample holds a few counts of this clonotype. The chain recombines TRBV6-1 with TRBJ1-5, with D unclear. The length of the CDR3 is 16 residues. The V end was cut by 0 bases, the J end by 6 bases, with 15 bases between. Germline loops: CDR1 MNHNS, CDR2 SASEGT. The DNA of the CDR3 is TGTGCCAGCAGTGAAGCTTCCCGTCTAAGGCTTCAGCCCCAGCATTTT. Its translation is CASSEASRLRLQPQHF.

The V gene is TRBV28, the J gene TRBJ1-2; unclear D gene. The CDR3 is 14 amino acids. The ends were cut back, 1 base at V and 8 bases at J, with 14 bases in the middle. The germline CDR1 and CDR2 sequences are MDHEN and SYDVKM. CDR3 sequence: CASSLFDQEEGYTF. For the CDR3, the DNA is TGTGCCAGCAGTTTATTCGACCAAGAGGAGGGCTACACCTTC.

This chain links TRBV5-1 with TRBJ2-2; D not certain. This CDR3 is 15 amino acids long. Germline CDR1 is SGHRS and CDR2 is YFSETQ. V lost 4 bases and J 3 bases, leaving 13 bases between the germline ends. This chain's CDR3 is CASSQTADHTGELFF. In nucleotides, the CDR3 is TGCGCCAGCAGCCAGACGGCAGACCACACCGGGGAGCTGTTTTTT.

The J gene is TRBJ1-2, the V gene TRBV4-1, with a possible D match to TRBD1 (6 bases). Trimming left V 0 bases short and J 8 bases short, with 19 bases between. Looked up from germline, CDR1 is MGHRA and CDR2 is YSYEKL. The CDR3 runs 16 residues. The DNA of the CDR3 is TGCGCCAGCAGCCAAGAGAACAGGGTGCTTTCGGGAGGCTACACCTTC. Amino acids: CASSQENRVLSGGYTF.

This chain joins TRBV12-3 or TRBV12-4 and TRBJ2-5, with TRBD2 identical over 8 bases. This CDR3 is 15 amino acids long. V gave up 2 bases and J gave up 3 bases; unmatched junction bases: 5. Here the CDR3 DNA reads TGTGCCAGCAGTTTACTGAAGCGGGGGAAAGAGACCCAGTACTTC. This encodes CASSLLKRGKETQYF.

CDR3 nucleotide sequence: TGTGCCAGCTCACCCCGCTCGACTAGCAGGGTTGGAGATACGCAGTATTTT. This codes for CASSPRSTSRVGDTQYF. The chain uses TRBV18 and TRBJ2-3; 7 positions match TRBD2. The CDR3 length is 17 residues. Germline V gene sequence: CDR1 KGHSH, CDR2 LQKENI. Trimming cost V 3 bases and J 5 bases; bases outside gene matches: 14.